This T cell receptor beta chain derives from a study of metastatic and nonmetastatic thyroid tumors. Overall study: Where malignant and benign thyroid patients were concerned, repertoires were compared across blood and tumor or nodule tissue. Whole-study results and caveats: Reports indicated that malignant thyroid tumors showed significantly higher TCR beta diversity than benign nodules did, in blood and tumor.

No treatment had been given to any patient before thyroid surgery. Authors' methods: In papillary thyroid cancer, a distant-metastasis classifier was built using CDR3 differences across clinicopathological groups. TCRdb re-clonotyped the PCR reads through MiXCR. These V and J calls derive from TCRdb rather than the authors' analysis. In the table there are about 20,000 clones, about 30% of which are singletons. The CDR3 sequence is 12 residues long. Germline V gene data show CDR1 as MDHEN and CDR2 as SYDVKM. V gave up 1 base and J gave up 9 bases, with 9 bases separating them. This clone was counted a few times. Its antigen is not identified.

J is TRBJ1-2 and V is TRBV28; D is undetermined. Sequenced material: blood. The source of this sequence is a female donor with papillary thyroid cancer or a benign thyroid nodule (not recorded which). Some clones in this sample may be carry-over from other donors' samples. The CDR3 loop is CASSLSLVCYTF. The CDR3, as DNA: TGTGCCAGCAGTTTATCCCTGGTTTGCTACACCTTC.